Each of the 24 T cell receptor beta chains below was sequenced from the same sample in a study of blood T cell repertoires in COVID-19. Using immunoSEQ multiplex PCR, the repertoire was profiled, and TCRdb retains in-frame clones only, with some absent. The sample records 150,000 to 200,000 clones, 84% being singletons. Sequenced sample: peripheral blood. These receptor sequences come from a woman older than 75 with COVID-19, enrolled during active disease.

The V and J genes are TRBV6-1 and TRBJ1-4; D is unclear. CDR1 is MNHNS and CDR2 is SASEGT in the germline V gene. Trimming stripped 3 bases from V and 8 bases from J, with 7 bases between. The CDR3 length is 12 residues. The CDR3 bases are TGTGCCAGCAGTGACAATCCCGAAAAACTGTTTTTT. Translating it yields CASSDNPEKLFF.

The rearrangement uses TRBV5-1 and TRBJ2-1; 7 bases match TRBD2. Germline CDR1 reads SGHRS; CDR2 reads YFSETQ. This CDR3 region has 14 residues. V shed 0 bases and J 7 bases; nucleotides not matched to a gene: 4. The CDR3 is CASSLVGGLNEQFF. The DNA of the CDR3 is TGCGCCAGCAGCTTGGTGGGAGGGCTGAATGAGCAGTTCTTC.

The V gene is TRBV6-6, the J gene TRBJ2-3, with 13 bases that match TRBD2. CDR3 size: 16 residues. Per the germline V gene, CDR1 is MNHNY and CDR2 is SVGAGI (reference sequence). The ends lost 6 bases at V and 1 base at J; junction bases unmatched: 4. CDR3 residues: CASRLTSGRRTDTQYF. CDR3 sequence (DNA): TGTGCCAGCAGACTGACTAGCGGGAGGCGCACAGATACGCAGTATTTT.

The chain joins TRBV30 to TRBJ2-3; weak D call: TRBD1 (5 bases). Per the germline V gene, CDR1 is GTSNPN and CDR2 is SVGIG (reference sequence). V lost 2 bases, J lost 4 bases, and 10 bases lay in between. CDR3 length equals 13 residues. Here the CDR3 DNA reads TGTGCCTGGAGTCAGGGTATCGCAGATACGCAGTATTTT. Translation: CAWSQGIADTQYF.

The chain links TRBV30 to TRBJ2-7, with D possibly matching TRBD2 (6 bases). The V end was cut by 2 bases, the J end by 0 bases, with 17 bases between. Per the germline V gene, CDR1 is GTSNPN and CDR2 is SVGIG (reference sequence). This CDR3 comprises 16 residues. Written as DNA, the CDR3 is TGTGCCTGGAGTAATTCTTGGCGGGGCCTCTCCTACGAGCAGTACTTC. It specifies CAWSNSWRGLSYEQYF.

CDR3 in amino acids: CASSTDRWSTEAFF. The CDR3 DNA sequence: TGTGCCAGCTCTACGGACAGGTGGTCCACTGAAGCTTTCTTT. The chain couples TRBV18 to TRBJ1-1; 7 bases are shared with TRBD1. There are 14 residues in the CDR3. The germline CDR1 and CDR2 sequences are KGHSH and LQKENI. Unmatched junction bases numbered 8, after V lost 6 bases and J lost 4 bases.

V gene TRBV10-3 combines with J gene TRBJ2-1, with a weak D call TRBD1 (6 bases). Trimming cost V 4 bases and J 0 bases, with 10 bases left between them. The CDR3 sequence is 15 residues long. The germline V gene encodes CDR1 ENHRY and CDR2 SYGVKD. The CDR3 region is CAISGTVSSYNEQFF. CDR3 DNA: TGTGCCATCAGTGGGACAGTTAGCTCCTACAATGAGCAGTTCTTC.

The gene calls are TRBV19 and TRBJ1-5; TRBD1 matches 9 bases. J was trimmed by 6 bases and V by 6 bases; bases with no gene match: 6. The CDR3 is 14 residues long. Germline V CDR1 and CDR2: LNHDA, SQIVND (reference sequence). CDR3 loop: CASRRTGATQPQHF. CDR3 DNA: TGTGCCAGTAGAAGGACAGGGGCTACTCAGCCCCAGCATTTT.

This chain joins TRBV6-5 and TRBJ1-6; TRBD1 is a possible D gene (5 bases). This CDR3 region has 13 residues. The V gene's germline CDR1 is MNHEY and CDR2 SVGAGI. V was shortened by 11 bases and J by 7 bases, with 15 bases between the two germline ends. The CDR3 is CACTGLVNSPLHF. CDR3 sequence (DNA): TGTGCCTGCACGGGACTCGTAAATTCACCCCTCCACTTT.

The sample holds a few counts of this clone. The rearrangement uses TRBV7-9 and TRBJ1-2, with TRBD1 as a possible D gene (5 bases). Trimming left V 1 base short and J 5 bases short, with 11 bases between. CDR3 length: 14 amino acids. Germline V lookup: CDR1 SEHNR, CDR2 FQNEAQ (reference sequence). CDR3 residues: CASSLDRTTYGYTF. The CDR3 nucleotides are TGTGCCAGCAGCTTAGACAGGACCACGTATGGCTACACCTTC.

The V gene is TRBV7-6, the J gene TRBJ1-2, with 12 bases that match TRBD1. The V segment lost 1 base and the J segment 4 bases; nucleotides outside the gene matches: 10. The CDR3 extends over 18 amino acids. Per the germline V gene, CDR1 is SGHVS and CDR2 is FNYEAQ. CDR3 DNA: TGTGCCAGCAGCTTAGTGGGACAGGGGGCGAGGACTGTCTATGGCTACACCTTC. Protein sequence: CASSLVGQGARTVYGYTF.

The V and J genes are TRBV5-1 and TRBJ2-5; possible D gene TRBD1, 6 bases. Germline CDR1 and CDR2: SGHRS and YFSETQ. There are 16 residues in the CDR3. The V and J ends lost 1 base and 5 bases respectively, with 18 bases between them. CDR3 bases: TGCGCCAGCAGCTTGCCGCGTCAGGGGCGTGGGGAGACCCAGTACTTC. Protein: CASSLPRQGRGETQYF.

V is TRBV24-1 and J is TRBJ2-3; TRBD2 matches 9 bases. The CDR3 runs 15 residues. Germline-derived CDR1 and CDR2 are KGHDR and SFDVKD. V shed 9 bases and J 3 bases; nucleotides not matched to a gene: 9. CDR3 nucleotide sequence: TGTGCCACCGTGGAACCGGGACTAGCAACAGATACGCAGTATTTT. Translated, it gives CATVEPGLATDTQYF.

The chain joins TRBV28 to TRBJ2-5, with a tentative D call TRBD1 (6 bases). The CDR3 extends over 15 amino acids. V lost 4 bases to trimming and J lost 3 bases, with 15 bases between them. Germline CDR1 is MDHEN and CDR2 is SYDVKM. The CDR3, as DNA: TGTGCCAGCAGTTCCTATGACAGGTACGAAGAGACCCAGTACTTC. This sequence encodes CASSSYDRYEETQYF.

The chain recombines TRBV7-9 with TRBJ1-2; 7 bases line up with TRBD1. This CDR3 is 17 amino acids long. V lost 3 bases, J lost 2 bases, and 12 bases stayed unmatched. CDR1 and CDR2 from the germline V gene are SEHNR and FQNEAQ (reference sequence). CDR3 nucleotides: TGTGCCAGCAGCTTCGCCGCCCAGGGACAGCGCAACTATGGCTACACCTTC. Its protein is CASSFAAQGQRNYGYTF.

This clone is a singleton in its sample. For the CDR3, the DNA is TGTGCCAGCAGTTTAATGGGGGGGAGCACAGATACGCAGTATTTT. Translated, it gives CASSLMGGSTDTQYF. The J gene is TRBJ2-3, the V gene TRBV28; 7 bases match TRBD2. J gave up 0 bases and V 2 bases, and 2 bases lay outside the gene matches. CDR1 is MDHEN and CDR2 is SYDVKM in the germline V gene. The CDR3 sequence is 15 residues long.

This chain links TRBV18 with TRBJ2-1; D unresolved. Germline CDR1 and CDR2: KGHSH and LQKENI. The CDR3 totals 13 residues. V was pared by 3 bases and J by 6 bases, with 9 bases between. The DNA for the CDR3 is TGTGCCAGCTCACCGGGCCAGATCAATGAGCAGTTCTTC. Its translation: CASSPGQINEQFF.

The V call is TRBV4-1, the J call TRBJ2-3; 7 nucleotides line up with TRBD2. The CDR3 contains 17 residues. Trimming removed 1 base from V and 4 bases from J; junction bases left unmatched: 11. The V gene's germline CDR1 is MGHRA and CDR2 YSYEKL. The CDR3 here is CASSQGTSWYGPDTQYF. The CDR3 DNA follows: TGCGCCAGCAGCCAAGGGACTAGTTGGTACGGCCCAGATACGCAGTATTTT.

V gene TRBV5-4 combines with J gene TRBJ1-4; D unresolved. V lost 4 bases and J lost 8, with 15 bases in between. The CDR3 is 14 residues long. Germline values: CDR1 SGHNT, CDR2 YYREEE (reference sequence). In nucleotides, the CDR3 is TGTGCCAGCAGCCAAGATCCGGGCGGGGAAAAACTGTTTTTT. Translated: CASSQDPGGEKLFF. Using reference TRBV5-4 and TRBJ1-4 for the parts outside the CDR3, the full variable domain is ETGVTQSPTHLIKTRGQQVTLRCSSQSGHNTVSWYQQALGQGPQFIFQYYREEENGRGNFPPRFSGLQFPNYSSELNVNALELDDSALYLCASSQDPGGEKLFFGSGTQLSVL.

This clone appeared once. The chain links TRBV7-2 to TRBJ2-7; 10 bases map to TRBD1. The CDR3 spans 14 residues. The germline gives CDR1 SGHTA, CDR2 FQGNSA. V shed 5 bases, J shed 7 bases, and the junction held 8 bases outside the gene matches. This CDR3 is CASSLGTGVGEQYF. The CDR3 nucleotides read TGTGCCAGCAGCCTCGGGACAGGGGTCGGGGAGCAGTACTTC.

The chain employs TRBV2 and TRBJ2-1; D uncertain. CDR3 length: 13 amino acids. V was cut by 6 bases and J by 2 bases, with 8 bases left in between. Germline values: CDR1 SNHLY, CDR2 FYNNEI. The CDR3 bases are TGTGCCAGCAGCCAGTCAACCTACAATGAGCAGTTCTTC. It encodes CASSQSTYNEQFF.

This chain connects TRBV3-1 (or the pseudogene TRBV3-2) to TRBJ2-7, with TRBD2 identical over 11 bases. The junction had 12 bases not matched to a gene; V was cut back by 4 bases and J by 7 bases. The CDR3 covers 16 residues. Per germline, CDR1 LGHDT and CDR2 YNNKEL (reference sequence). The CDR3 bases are TGTGCCAGCAGCCGAATAGCGGGAGGGCCAAATCGGGAGCAGTACTTC. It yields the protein CASSRIAGGPNREQYF.

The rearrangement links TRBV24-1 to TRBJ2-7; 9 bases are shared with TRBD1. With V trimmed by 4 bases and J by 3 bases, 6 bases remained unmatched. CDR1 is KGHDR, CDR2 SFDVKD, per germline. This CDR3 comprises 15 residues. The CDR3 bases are TGTGCCACCAGTGACCCGGGACAGGGTAGCTACGAGCAGTACTTC. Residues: CATSDPGQGSYEQYF.

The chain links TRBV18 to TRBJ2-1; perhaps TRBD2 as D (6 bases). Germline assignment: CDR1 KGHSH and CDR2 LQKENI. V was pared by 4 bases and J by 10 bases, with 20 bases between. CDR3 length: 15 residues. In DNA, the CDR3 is TGTGCCAGCTCACTATTGTGGCGGGGAGAAAACGAGCAGTTCTTC. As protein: CASSLLWRGENEQFF.